The T cell receptor (beta chain) described here comes from a study of T cell responses to AZD1222 COVID-19 vaccine. Study results and limitations: There were mostly white British donors and more females than males, and clonal diversity was possibly underestimated. Sampling captured repertoires only after the peak T cell response.

The repertoire was sequenced with immunoSEQ multiplex PCR; TCRdb's copy has only in-frame clones and lacks some. The table has around 180,000 clones, over 80% seen once. As concerns this clone: Antigen unknown.

The TCR comes from an adult in good health. The sample here was peripheral blood, taken on day 0 of MenACWY control vaccination.

CDR3 in DNA: TGTGCCAGCAGGACAGGGGAGGCGCCCGGGGAGCTGTTTTTT. This gives the protein CASRTGEAPGELFF. The V gene is TRBV6-5, the J gene TRBJ2-2, with 8 bases aligning to TRBD1. J lost 6 bases, V lost 6 bases, and 6 bases had no gene match. The CDR3 covers 14 residues. Looked up from germline, CDR1 is MNHEY and CDR2 is SVGAGI.